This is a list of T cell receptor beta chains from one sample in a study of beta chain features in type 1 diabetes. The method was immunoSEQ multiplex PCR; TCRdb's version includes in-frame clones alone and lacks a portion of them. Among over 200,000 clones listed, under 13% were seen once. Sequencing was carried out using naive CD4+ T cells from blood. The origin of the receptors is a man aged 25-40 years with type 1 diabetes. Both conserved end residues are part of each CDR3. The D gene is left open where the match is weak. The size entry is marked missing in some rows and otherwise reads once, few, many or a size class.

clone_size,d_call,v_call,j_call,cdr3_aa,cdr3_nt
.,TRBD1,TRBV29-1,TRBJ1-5,CSAGQGNQPQHF,TGCAGCGCTGGACAGGGCAATCAGCCCCAGCATTTT
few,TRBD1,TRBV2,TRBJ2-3,CASRTGSDTQYF,TGTGCCAGCCGGACAGGGTCAGATACGCAGTATTTT
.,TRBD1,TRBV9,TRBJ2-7,CASSARDRSYEQYF,TGTGCCAGCAGCGCGAGGGACAGATCCTACGAGCAGTACTTC
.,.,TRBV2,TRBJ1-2,CASSEDGEGGYTF,TGTGCCAGCAGTGAAGACGGTGAGGGTGGCTACACCTTC
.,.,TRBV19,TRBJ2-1,CASSTSTLYNEQFF,TGTGCCAGTAGTACGTCCACATTATACAATGAGCAGTTCTTC
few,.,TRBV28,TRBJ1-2,CASSLQTAHYGYTF,TGTGCCAGCAGTTTACAAACAGCCCACTATGGCTACACCTTC
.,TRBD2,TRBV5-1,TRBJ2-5,CASKPRLAGEETQYF,TGCGCCAGCAAACCACGACTAGCGGGAGAGGAGACCCAGTACTTC
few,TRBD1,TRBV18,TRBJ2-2,CASSRGTANTGELFF,TGTGCCAGCTCACGAGGGACAGCGAACACCGGGGAGCTGTTTTTT
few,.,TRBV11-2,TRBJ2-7,CASSFYDSSYEQYF,TGTGCCAGCAGCTTTTATGATAGCTCCTACGAGCAGTACTTC
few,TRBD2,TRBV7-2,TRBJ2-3,CASSFSGRGDTQYF,TGTGCCAGCAGCTTTAGCGGGAGAGGGGATACGCAGTATTTT
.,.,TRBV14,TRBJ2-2,CASSQQLGNTGELFF,TGTGCCAGCAGCCAACAACTAGGGAACACCGGGGAGCTGTTTTTT
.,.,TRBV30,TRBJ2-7,CAWCLGSSYEQYF,TGTGCCTGGTGTCTAGGGAGCTCCTACGAGCAGTACTTC
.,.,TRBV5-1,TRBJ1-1,CASSLQTANTEAFF,TGCGCCAGCAGCTTGCAGACAGCGAACACTGAAGCTTTCTTT
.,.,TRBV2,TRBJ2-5,CASTQRIQETQYF,TGTGCCAGCACCCAGCGGATCCAAGAGACCCAGTACTTC
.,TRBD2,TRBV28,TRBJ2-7,CASTPGGVVYEQYF,TGTGCCAGCACCCCTGGGGGGGTGGTGTACGAGCAGTACTTC
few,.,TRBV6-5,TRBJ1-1,CVTRRGTLDTEAFF,TGTGTCACCCGGCGGGGTACCCTGGACACTGAAGCTTTCTTT
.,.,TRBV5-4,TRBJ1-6,CASSLGLGRDSPLHF,TGTGCCAGCAGCTTGGGGCTGGGCAGAGATTCACCCCTCCACTTT
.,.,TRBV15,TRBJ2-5,CATSRDRGYETQYF,TGTGCCACCAGCAGAGATAGGGGATATGAGACCCAGTACTTC
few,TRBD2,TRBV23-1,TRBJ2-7,CASSPGGASNEQYF,TGCGCCAGCAGCCCCGGGGGGGCATCGAACGAGCAGTACTTC
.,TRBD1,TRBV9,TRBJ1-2,CASSVDRGSFYGYTF,TGTGCCAGCAGCGTAGACAGGGGGAGTTTCTATGGCTACACCTTC
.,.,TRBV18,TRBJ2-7,CASSPLLHEQYF,TGTGCCAGCTCACCACTCCTCCACGAGCAGTACTTC
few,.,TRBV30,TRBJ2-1,CAWNINQYNEQFF,TGTGCCTGGAACATAAACCAGTACAATGAGCAGTTCTTC
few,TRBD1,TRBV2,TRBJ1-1,CASRKDRGDTEAFF,TGTGCCAGCAGAAAGGACAGGGGAGACACTGAAGCTTTCTTT
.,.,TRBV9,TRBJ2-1,CASSVQGGEQFF,TGTGCCAGCAGCGTTCAGGGTGGCGAGCAGTTCTTC
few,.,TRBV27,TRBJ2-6,CASSLSNVRAGANVLTF,TGTGCCAGCAGTTTATCGAATGTCAGGGCTGGGGCCAACGTCCTGACTTTC
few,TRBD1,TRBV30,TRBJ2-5,CASNRGLKTQYF,TGTGCCTCCAACAGGGGGCTGAAGACCCAGTACTTC
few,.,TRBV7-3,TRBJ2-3,CASSSNTDTQYF,TGTGCCAGCAGCTCTAACACAGATACGCAGTATTTT
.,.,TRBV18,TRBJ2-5,CASSPGTRSETQYF,TGTGCCAGCTCACCAGGGACTCGATCAGAGACCCAGTACTTC
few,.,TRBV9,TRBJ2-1,CASSVGPLYNEQFF,TGTGCCAGCAGCGTAGGTCCCCTCTACAATGAGCAGTTCTTC
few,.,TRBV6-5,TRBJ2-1,CASSYRYSGEQFF,TGTGCCAGCAGTTATCGCTACTCAGGCGAGCAGTTCTTC
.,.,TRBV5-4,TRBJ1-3,CASSSFTARENTIYF,TGTGCCAGCAGTTCGTTTACGGCTCGGGAAAACACCATATATTTT
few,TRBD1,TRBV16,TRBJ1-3,CASSRDRESGNTIYF,TGTGCCAGCAGCCGGGACAGGGAGTCTGGAAACACCATATATTTT
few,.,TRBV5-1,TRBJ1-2,CASSLQGSYGYTF,TGCGCCAGCAGCTTGCAGGGGAGCTATGGCTACACCTTC
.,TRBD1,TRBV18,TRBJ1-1,CASSQDRDSEAFF,TGTGCCAGCTCACAAGACAGGGACTCTGAAGCTTTCTTT
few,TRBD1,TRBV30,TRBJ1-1,CAWDRGETEAFF,TGTGCCTGGGACAGGGGAGAAACTGAAGCTTTCTTT
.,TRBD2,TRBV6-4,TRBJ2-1,CASSPGTSGNEQFF,TGTGCCAGCAGTCCCGGGACTAGCGGAAATGAGCAGTTCTTC
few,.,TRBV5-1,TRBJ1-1,CASSLAGNTEAFF,TGCGCCAGCAGCTTGGCGGGGAACACTGAAGCTTTCTTT
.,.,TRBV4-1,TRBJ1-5,CASSQVSTRRGNQPQHF,TGCGCCAGCAGCCAAGTCTCCACCCGACGGGGCAATCAGCCCCAGCATTTT
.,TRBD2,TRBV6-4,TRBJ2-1,CASSLTSGTYNEQFF,TGTGCCAGCAGTTTGACTAGCGGGACCTACAATGAGCAGTTCTTC
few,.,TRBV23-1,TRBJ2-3,CASSQSARGVLFPSTDTQYF,TGCGCCAGCAGTCAATCAGCGCGAGGTGTCCTTTTCCCTAGCACAGATACGCAGTATTTT
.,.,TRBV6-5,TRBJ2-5,CASSRQGETQYF,TGTGCCAGCAGTCGGCAGGGGGAGACCCAGTACTTC
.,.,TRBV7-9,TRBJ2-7,CASSPPGSYEQYF,TGTGCCAGCAGCCCCCCAGGCTCCTACGAGCAGTACTTC
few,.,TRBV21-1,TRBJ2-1,CASSTAPLAGGPSEQFF,TGTGCCAGCAGCACCGCACCACTAGCGGGGGGGCCAAGTGAGCAGTTCTTC
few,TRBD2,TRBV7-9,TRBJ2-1,CASSLAGGNNEQFF,TGTGCCAGCAGTCTAGCGGGGGGAAACAATGAGCAGTTCTTC
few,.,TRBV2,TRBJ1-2,CASSEGGGQPRNGYTF,TGTGCCAGCAGTGAAGGCGGAGGACAGCCTAGGAATGGCTACACCTTC